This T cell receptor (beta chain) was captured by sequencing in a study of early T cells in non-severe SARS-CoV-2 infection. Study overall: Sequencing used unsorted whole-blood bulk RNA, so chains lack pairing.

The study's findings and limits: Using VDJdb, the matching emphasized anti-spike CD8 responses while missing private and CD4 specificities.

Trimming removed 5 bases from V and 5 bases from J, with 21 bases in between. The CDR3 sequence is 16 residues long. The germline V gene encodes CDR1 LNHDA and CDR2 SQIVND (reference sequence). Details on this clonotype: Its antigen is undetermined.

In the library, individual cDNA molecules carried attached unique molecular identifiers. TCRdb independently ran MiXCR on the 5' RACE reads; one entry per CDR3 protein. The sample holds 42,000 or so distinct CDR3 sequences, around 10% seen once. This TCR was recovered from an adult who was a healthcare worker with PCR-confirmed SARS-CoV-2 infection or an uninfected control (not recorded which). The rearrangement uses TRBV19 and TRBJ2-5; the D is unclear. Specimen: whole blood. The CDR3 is CASSLESALPGETQYF. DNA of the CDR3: TGTGCCAGTAGTTTGGAGTCGGCTCTACCCGGGGAGACCCAGTACTTC.